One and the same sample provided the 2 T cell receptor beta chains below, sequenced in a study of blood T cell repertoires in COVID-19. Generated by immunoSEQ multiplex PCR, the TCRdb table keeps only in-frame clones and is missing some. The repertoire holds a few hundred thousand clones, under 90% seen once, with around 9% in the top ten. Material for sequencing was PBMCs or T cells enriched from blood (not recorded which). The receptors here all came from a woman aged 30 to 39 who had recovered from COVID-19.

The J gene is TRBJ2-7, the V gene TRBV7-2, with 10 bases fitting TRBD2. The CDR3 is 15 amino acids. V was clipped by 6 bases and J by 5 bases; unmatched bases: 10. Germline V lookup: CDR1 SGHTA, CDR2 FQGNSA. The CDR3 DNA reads TGTGCCAGCAGTCCCGGGGTAGCGGGAGGAAACGAGCAGTACTTC. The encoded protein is CASSPGVAGGNEQYF.

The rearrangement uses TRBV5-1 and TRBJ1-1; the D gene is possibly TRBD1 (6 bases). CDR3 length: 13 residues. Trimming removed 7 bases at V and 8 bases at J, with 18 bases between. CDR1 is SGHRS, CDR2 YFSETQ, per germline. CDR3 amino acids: CASYDEQGLEAFF. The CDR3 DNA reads TGCGCCAGCTATGATGAACAGGGTTTAGAAGCTTTCTTT. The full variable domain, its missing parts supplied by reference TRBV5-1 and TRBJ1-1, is KAGVTQTPRYLIKTRGQQVTLSCSPISGHRSVSWYQQTPGQGLQFLFEYFSETQRNKGNFPGRFSGRQFSNSRSEMNVSTLELGDSALYLCASYDEQGLEAFFGQGTRLTVV.